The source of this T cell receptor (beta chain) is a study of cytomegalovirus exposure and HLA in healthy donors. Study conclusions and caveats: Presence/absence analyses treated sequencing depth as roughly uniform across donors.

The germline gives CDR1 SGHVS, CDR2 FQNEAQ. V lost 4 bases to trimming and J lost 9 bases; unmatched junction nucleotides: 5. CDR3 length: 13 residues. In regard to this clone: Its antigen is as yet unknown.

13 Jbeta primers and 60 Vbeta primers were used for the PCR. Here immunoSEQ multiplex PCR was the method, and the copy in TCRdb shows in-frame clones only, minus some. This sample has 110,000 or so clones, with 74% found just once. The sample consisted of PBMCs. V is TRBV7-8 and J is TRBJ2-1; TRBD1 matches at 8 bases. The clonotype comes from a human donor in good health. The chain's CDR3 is CASSSLTGVEQFF. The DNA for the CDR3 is TGTGCCAGCAGCTCGCTGACAGGGGTTGAGCAGTTCTTC.